This TCR beta chain was retrieved from a study of blood T cell repertoires in COVID-19. Study in general: Italy, Spain and the United States were the sources of the convalescent and acute COVID-19 samples. Sample material is recorded as cDNA or gDNA derived from T cells, B-cell-depleted T cells, or PBMCs.

Original processing notes: Amplified reference gene primers provided the basis for estimating nucleated cell counts. Some clones are missing from TCRdb's copy, which holds only in-frame ones; the method was immunoSEQ multiplex PCR. The D gene and trimming were derived from the DNA, and the V and J assignments and clone size from that table. In the table there are about 190,000 clones, roughly four fifths of which are singletons. Between the trimmed V and J ends, which lost 5 bases and 7 bases, there was a span of 8 bases. CDR1 and CDR2 (germline): MGHRA, YSYEKL. The CDR3 runs to 11 residues. This clonotype was sampled from a man aged 25-40 years with active or convalescent COVID-19. The chain recombines TRBV4-1 with TRBJ1-1, with D unclear. What was sequenced was peripheral blood. The chain's CDR3 is CASSWEGEAFF. CDR3 nucleotide sequence: TGCGCCAGCAGCTGGGAGGGTGAAGCTTTCTTT.